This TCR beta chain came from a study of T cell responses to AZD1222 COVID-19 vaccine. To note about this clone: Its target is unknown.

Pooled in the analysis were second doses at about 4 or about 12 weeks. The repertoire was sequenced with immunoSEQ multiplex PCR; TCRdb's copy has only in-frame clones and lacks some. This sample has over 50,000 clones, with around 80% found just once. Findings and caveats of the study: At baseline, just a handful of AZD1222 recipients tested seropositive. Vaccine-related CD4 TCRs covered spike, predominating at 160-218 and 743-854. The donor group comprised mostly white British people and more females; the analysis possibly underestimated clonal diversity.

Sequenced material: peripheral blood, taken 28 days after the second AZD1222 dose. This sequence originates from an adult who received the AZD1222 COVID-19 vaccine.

CDR3 DNA sequence: TGTGCCAGCAGTTACCCCTCCCTTTCTCAGTACTTC. Its translation: CASSYPSLSQYF. The V call is TRBV6-5, the J call TRBJ2-5; D is uncertain. Germline CDR1 MNHEY, CDR2 SVGAGI. This CDR3 spans 12 amino acids. V gave up 2 bases and J gave up 11 bases, with 12 bases separating them.